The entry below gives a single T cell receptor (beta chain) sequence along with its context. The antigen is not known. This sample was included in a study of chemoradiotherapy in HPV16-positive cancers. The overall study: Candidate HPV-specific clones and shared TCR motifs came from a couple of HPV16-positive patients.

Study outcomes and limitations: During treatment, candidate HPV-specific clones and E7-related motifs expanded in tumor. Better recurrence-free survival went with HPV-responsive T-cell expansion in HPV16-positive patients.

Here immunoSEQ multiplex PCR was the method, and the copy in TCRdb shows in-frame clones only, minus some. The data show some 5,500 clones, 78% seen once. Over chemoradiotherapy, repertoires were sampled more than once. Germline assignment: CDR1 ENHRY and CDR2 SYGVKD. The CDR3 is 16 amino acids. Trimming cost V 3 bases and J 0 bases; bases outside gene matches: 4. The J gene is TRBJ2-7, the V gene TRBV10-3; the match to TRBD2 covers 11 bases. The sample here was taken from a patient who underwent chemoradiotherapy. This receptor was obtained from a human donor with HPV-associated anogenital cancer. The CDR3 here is CAISDPGTSGSYEQYF. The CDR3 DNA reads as TGTGCCATCAGTGACCCCGGGACTAGCGGCTCCTACGAGCAGTACTTC.